This entry concerns a single T cell receptor (beta chain). The junction shows a germline mismatch at one end, possibly a read error. Original methodology: Reference gene primer amplification gave nucleated cell count estimates. The table came from immunoSEQ multiplex PCR; TCRdb's copy has only in-frame clones and leaves some out. V and J calls and clone size come straight from that table; D and trimming were deduced from the DNA. This table has over 200,000 clones, more than 70% appearing once. The source of the sample is a study of blood T cell repertoires in COVID-19. Germline V lookup: CDR1 SSHAT, CDR2 FNYEAQ (reference sequence). CDR3 length equals 16 residues.

The V gene is TRBV7-7, the J gene TRBJ2-7; D possibly corresponds to TRBD2 (6 bases). Material for sequencing was peripheral blood. The receptor was isolated from a woman in her fifties or sixties with acute or convalescent COVID-19. The CDR3 coding sequence is TGTGCTAGCAGTCCGTCCAGCGTCGGAGGGCTCTACGAGCAGTACTTC. It codes for CASSPSSVGGLYEQYF.